These 8 T cell receptor beta chains came from one sample sequenced in a study of T-cell reconstitution after alpha-beta-depleted transplantation in children. Unique molecular identifiers were incorporated during preparation of the TCRbeta library. TCRdb re-derived calls from the PCR reads in MiXCR, one entry per CDR3 protein. This repertoire shows over 150,000 distinct CDR3 sequences, 13% to 15% found once; its top ten account for roughly 13%. Sequencing was performed on PBMCs from the stem cell graft donor, taken from the stem cell graft. The receptors were sampled from a human donor who donated a stem cell graft to a child with acute lymphoblastic leukemia.

This sequence joins TRBV20-1 and TRBJ2-5; 9 nucleotides align to TRBD2. The germline V gene encodes CDR1 DFQATT and CDR2 SNEGSKA (reference sequence). J lost 5 bases, V lost 1 base, and 5 bases had no gene match. This CDR3 region has 14 residues. CDR3 coding DNA: TGCAGTGCTAGAGTTGACAGCGGGAGGGAGACCCAGTACTTC. It translates to CSARVDSGRETQYF.

The chain is built from TRBV29-1 and TRBJ1-2; TRBD1 agrees at 7 bases. The CDR3 loop spans 13 amino acids. V shed 3 bases, J shed 7 bases, and the junction held 8 bases outside the gene matches. The germline CDR1 and CDR2 sequences are SQVTM and ANQGSEA. DNA of the CDR3: TGCAGCGTTGATGACCGGGACAGAAGTGGCTACACCTTC. Translating it yields CSVDDRDRSGYTF. The whole variable domain, filled in from reference TRBV29-1 and TRBJ1-2, reads SAVISQKPSRDICQRGTSLTIQCQVDSQVTMMFWYRQQPGQSLTLIATANQGSEATYESGFVIDKFPISRPNLTFSTLTVSNMSPEDSSIYLCSVDDRDRSGYTFGSGTRLTVV.

The sample holds a few counts of this clonotype. The J gene is TRBJ1-6, the V gene TRBV30; D not resolved. Germline values: CDR1 GTSNPN, CDR2 SVGIG (reference sequence). CDR3 length equals 11 residues. Trimming pared 5 bases from V and 12 bases from J, leaving 11 bases between. CDR3 nucleotides: TGTGCCTGGGGTCGGACGCTACCCCTCCACTTT. It codes for CAWGRTLPLHF.

This clonotype was found many times. The gene calls are TRBV6-4 and TRBJ2-1; D remains unclear. Trimming shortened V by 5 bases and J by 7 bases, and 12 bases separated the two germline ends. CDR1 and CDR2 from the germline V gene are MRHNA and SNTAGT. The CDR3 has 13 residues. The CDR3 nucleotides are TGTGCCAGCAGTCCTAATCCCCATAATGAGCAGTTCTTC. It is translated as CASSPNPHNEQFF.

The sample holds many counts of this clonotype. This chain links TRBV29-1 with TRBJ2-5; no definite D call. The V and J ends lost 2 bases and 7 bases respectively, with 14 bases between them. CDR3 length: 13 amino acids. Germline CDR1 is SQVTM and CDR2 is ANQGSEA. CDR3 in amino acids: CSVEPAVAGTQYF. The CDR3, as DNA: TGCAGCGTTGAACCGGCAGTCGCAGGGACCCAGTACTTC.

Points on this clonotype: This may be a read error, as it is one base from a much larger clone. The chain joins TRBV7-9 to TRBJ2-3; D is unresolved. Germline CDR1 and CDR2: SEHNR and FQNEAQ (reference sequence). Deletions cut 6 bases from V and 2 bases from J, with 9 bases between. The CDR3 totals 13 residues. For the CDR3, the DNA is TGTGCCAGCAGTTTGGCCTTCACAGATACGCAGTATTTT. Translating gives CASSLAFTDTQYF.

This clonotype was picked up many times. The CDR3 region is CASSLASPLGGNTEAFF. Written as DNA, the CDR3 is TGTGCCAGCAGCTTAGCATCGCCGTTAGGCGGGAACACTGAAGCTTTCTTT. J is TRBJ1-1 and V is TRBV7-9; D remains ambiguous. Trimming removed 0 bases at V and 1 base at J, with 15 bases between. This CDR3 is built from 17 residues. The germline V gene encodes CDR1 SEHNR and CDR2 FQNEAQ (reference sequence).

This clonotype was counted ten times or more. The genes are TRBV5-1 and TRBJ2-7, with TRBD2 matching 7 bases. CDR1 is SGHRS and CDR2 is YFSETQ in the germline V gene. The J segment lost 1 base and the V segment lost 0 bases, leaving 4 bases of the junction unmatched. The CDR3 totals 15 residues. The CDR3 coding sequence is TGCGCCAGCAGCTTGGACGGGGGAGGGTCCTACGAGCAGTACTTC. Its protein product is CASSLDGGGSYEQYF.